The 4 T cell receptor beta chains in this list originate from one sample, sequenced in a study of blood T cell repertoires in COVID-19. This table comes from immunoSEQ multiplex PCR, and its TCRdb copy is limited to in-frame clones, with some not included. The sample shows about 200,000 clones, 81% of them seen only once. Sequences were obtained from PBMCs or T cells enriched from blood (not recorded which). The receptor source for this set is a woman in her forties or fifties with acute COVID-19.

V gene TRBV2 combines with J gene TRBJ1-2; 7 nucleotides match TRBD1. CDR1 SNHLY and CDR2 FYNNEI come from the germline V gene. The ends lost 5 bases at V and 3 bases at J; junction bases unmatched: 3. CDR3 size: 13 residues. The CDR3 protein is CASSPGTDYGYTF. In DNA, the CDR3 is TGTGCCAGCAGTCCTGGGACAGACTATGGCTACACCTTC.

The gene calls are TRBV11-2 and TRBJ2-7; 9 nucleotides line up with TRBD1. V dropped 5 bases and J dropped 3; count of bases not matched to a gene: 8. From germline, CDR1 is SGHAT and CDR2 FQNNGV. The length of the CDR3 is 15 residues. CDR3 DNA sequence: TGTGCCAGCAGCCCATACCCGACAGGGGGCTACGAGCAGTACTTC. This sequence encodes CASSPYPTGGYEQYF. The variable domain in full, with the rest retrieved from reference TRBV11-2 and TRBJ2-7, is EAGVAQSPRYKIIEKRQSVAFWCNPISGHATLYWYQQILGQGPKLLIQFQNNGVVDDSQLPKDRFSAERLKGVDSTLKIQPAKLEDSAVYLCASSPYPTGGYEQYFGPGTRLTVT.

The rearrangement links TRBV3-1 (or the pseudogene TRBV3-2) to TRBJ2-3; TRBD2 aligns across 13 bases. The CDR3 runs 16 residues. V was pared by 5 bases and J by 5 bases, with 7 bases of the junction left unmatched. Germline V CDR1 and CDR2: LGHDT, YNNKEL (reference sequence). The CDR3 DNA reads TGTGCCAGCAGCAATCGACTAGCGGGGGGAGGAGATACGCAGTATTTT. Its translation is CASSNRLAGGGDTQYF.

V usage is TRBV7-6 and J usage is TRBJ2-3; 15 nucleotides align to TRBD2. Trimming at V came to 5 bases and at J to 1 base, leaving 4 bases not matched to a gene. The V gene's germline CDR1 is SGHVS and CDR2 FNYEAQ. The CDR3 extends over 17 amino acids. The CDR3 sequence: CASSNGTSGRRTDTQYF. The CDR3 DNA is TGTGCCAGCAGCAACGGGACTAGCGGGAGGCGCACAGATACGCAGTATTTT.